This T cell receptor (beta chain) was recovered during a study of cytomegalovirus exposure and HLA in healthy donors (TCRdb year 2017). For the wider study: An earlier analysis of approximately 640 of the donors reported more than 250 Gb of sequence data and 100 million to 130 million unique TCR beta sequences from 190 million or so T cells. A later genetic analysis took genome-wide SNP genotypes for about 55% of the 666 donors and used that subset as a discovery cohort. The later analysis used no new phenotypic data to find candidate immune exposures, relying instead on TCR beta sequences and their occurrence across donors. A later analysis re-analyzed previously published TCR beta repertoires from roughly 630 donors and added high-resolution HLA genotyping to study TCR occurrence patterns. Donor age, sex, ethnicity and CMV serostatus were compiled together with the repertoire data. On average, roughly 200,000 unique TCR beta nucleotide sequences were sequenced per donor among 350 to 400 genotyped donors of the cohort, with approximately 18% of those sequences being non-productive. About 310 gigabases of sequencing data and approximately 85 million unique TCR sequences were included in an early release covering 550 to 800 HLA-typed donors. The study used immunosequencing to profile the T cell repertoires of approximately 630 subjects and linked those repertoires to cytomegalovirus serostatus. Roughly 5 DR-DQ haplotypes were handled as single units for association and clustering because linkage in the cohort was strong. The number of donors typed differed by locus, with 629-630 for A, B, C, DRB1 and DQB1, roughly 520 for DQA1, 600 to 610 for DPA1, and about 450 for DPB1. All discovery cohort repertoires had been generated on a single sequencing platform. The study combined high-throughput TCR immunosequencing, statistical association of individual TCRs with disease status, and machine learning to predict cytomegalovirus infection status. HLA typing covered class I and class II loci at four-digit resolution. In addition to the first cohort of 666 subjects, a separate validation cohort of under 150 different subjects was used. The study aimed to test whether cataloging public T cell receptors could reveal signatures of past pathogen exposure. Of the 300 to 450 genotyped donors, 81% were placed in the genetic ancestry cluster associated with self-reported Caucasian donors. In an earlier analysis of 587 of the donors, high-throughput TCR beta sequencing was used to judge whether each TCR beta V gene segment behaved as functional or pseudogenic. Overall study results and their limits: The classifier was reported to diagnose cytomegalovirus status with high specificity and sensitivity in both the original cohort and the validation cohort. In a later genetic analysis, fewer N-insertions in productive TCRs were reported among donors in an Asian-associated ancestry cluster than the roughly 700-donor mean. While some public TCRs were present in many individuals, most TCR sequences turned up only very rarely across donors. In this cohort, only TCR beta chains were sequenced, and detectable features were limited by the absence of alpha or paired-chain data. When HLA alleles, especially DR and DQ, strongly co-occurred, TCR associations were difficult to assign to individual alleles. A cluster of highly shared sequence variants was judged likely to represent a technical artifact of the sequencing pipeline. In an earlier analysis of 587 of the donors, most TCR beta V segments were observed in productive rearrangements about 87% or about 30% of the time, broadly matching IMGT annotations. Because HLA typing was unavailable for some donors at each locus, only the typed subset was used in association tests. In a later genetic analysis, a missense DCLRE1C variant was associated with V-gene and J-gene trimming of TCR beta chains, and the association was replicated in an independent cohort. The only immune exposure information available for the cohort was CMV serostatus. In a later analysis, most CMV-associated TCR beta chains were found to appear HLA-restricted, with HLA associations seemingly driven largely by CMV exposure. A later analysis reported that several top co-occurrence clusters appeared linked to parvovirus B19, influenza, CMV and Epstein-Barr virus. About 17 rarely observed V segments, including chromosome 9 orphons, were excluded from the earlier analysis of some 590 of the donors because counts were too low. In a later analysis, TCR association rates were found to vary across HLA loci, with the most associated TCRs seen for DRB1 alleles and the fewest for HLA-C alleles. Linkage disequilibrium might explain the correlated functional status among segregating V segments, but an unknown experimental factor could not be ruled out. In vitro tests confirmed that a few of the cytomegalovirus-associated TCR beta chains recognize cytomegalovirus antigens. Sequencing depth was assumed to be roughly uniform across donors in the presence/absence analyses, though that assumption may not hold. According to the authors, the approach could potentially be generalized to other disease states and immunological phenotypes. A later analysis associated 16,951 TCR beta sequences with specific HLA alleles at a false discovery rate of 0.05. The study listed approximately 150 TCR beta chains as associated with cytomegalovirus. In a later analysis, HLA-associated TCR beta chains were found to be more clonally expanded and to have lower generation probabilities than equally common non-associated chains. A further reported finding was that TCR beta sequences accurately predicted the HLA-A and HLA-B alleles for most subjects in the first cohort.

About this clone itself: Its recognized antigen is unknown. No base quality information exists; no much larger clone differs at one position.

Library method: the immunoSEQ multiplex PCR assay. For the multiplex PCR, a mixture combining 60 forward primers for TCR Vbeta segments and 13 reverse primers for TCR Jbeta segments was used. A multiplex PCR assay on genomic DNA amplified the CDR3 region of rearranged TCR beta genes. On the Illumina HiSeq System, the amplified TCR beta libraries were sequenced as 87-base-pair reads. The original methods were these. In a later analysis, approximately 74 million unique TCR beta chains were counted across the roughly 670 repertoires, and roughly 10 million of these chains were shared by at least two donors. A nearest-neighbor algorithm error-corrected the raw reads and collapsed the reads into unique sequences, merging closely related sequences to remove PCR and sequencing errors. V, D and J gene segments were assigned by aligning CDR3 sequences to IMGT reference sequences. Each retained sequence needed at least a six-nucleotide match to both a V gene segment and a J gene segment. A rearrangement counted as productive if the CDR3 had no stop codons and remained in frame with V and J, and every other rearrangement counted as non-productive. CDR3 was defined according to IMGT convention as the region running from the second conserved V-encoded cysteine to the conserved J-encoded phenylalanine. In an earlier analysis of just under 600 of the donors, sequences lacking an unambiguous match to a single V gene segment were excluded. An earlier analysis of under 750 of the donors called V segments functional above 56.7% productive rearrangements and segregating when the between-donor standard deviation exceeded 5%. To diagnose cytomegalovirus status from the catalog of TCR beta chain sequences, a statistical classification framework was built. A later analysis assigned V and J genes by comparing TCR nucleotide sequences with IMGT/GENE-DB human TR gene sequences. Using the TCRdist pipeline, a later analysis assigned CDR3 sequences along with most-parsimonious VDJ recombination scenarios. In a later analysis, each TCR beta chain was defined by its CDR3 amino acid sequence together with its V-gene family, and reads lacking a unique V-gene family were excluded. In a later analysis, a few hundred highly shared, low-generation-probability nucleotide sequences were removed to address suspected cross-contamination and a sequencing artifact. In a later analysis, a clonal expansion index for each public chain was calculated from normalized within-repertoire ranks of inferred template counts. Generation probabilities in a later analysis came from a VDJ recombination model fitted to out-of-frame rearrangements, and those results were checked against IGoR. Hypergeometric tests were used in a later analysis to score TCR-TCR, TCR-HLA and TCR-CMV co-occurrence, with a repertoire-size bias correction applied to the TCR pairs. In a later analysis, false discovery rates were estimated by permuting HLA or CMV assignments 20 times. In a later analysis, co-occurring TCRs were grouped using DBSCAN, and TCRdist sequence similarity was added for clustering within HLA-allele-positive subsets. Co-occurrence clustering excluded repertoires with fewer than 30,000 or more than 120,000 public chains, plus five with anomalous nucleotide sharing. Held by TCRdb, this immuneACCESS table contains in-frame sequences only and omits some clones. Under half of the omission traces to an unresolved V gene where checked; the cause of the rest is unknown. V, J and clone size derive from that table, while D and trimming were established from the DNA sequence. This sample comprises 150,000 to 200,000 clones, 70% of them detected only once. The ten largest clones take up about 4.3% of the sample.

In total, more than 500 healthy bone marrow donors made up the cohort. At the time of sampling, all cohort members were nominally healthy, though unrecorded immune exposures were likely present. The donor tested CMV seropositive and was one of the 289 seropositive cohort members. Every donor gave a peripheral blood sample, and the peripheral blood mononuclear cells from that sample were used for TCR beta sequencing. The Qiagen DNeasy Blood Extraction Kit was used to extract genomic DNA from the blood cell samples. The sequence derives from a man aged 18-30 years in good health and CMV-seropositive. The source material was PBMCs.

The CDR3 is CSGGPYEQFF. The DNA sequence reads TGCAGTGGAGGGCCCTATGAGCAGTTCTTC. Recombination joined TRBV20-1 with TRBJ2-1; TRBD2 might be the D gene, on 5 matching bases. Reading from cysteine to phenylalanine, the CDR3 counts 10 amino acids. Of all the DNA, just the CDR3 is kept, 30 bases in frame from base 1. Taken from the germline V gene (reference sequence), the CDR1 and CDR2 loops are DFQATT and SNEGSKA. V is reduced by 7 bases and J by 8 bases, leaving a spacing of 9 bases between them.